This T cell receptor beta chain is from a study of tumor-infiltrating lymphocytes in primary liver carcinoma. The V gene's germline CDR1 is SGHAT and CDR2 FQNNGV. CDR3 length equals 12 residues. From roughly 21-30 mg of unsorted bulk tissue, DNA and RNA were co-extracted together. Chronic HBV infection, untreated so far, was present in the patients. Each individual tumor supplied samples from five separate regions. Worth noting for this clonotype: Its antigen remains unknown. A read error may produce the germline difference seen at one junction end.

Priming with a constant-region primer yielded TCR beta cDNA from around 540 ng total RNA. Slightly modified ARM-PCR with three nested multiplex PCR rounds yielded TCR beta libraries. TRBV1-TRBV30 forward primers and a C-beta reverse primer were used in the first two PCR rounds, which each ran for 9 to 10 cycles. In TCRdb, the multiplex PCR reads were re-called with MiXCR into one record per CDR3 protein. Of about 130,000 distinct CDR3 sequences in the sample, approximately 64% were seen once. Findings and caveats of the study: The 250 largest clones made up significantly more of tumor than blood repertoires (p = 0.039).

The sample consisted of liver tumor tissue from sampling region 3. The subset: tumor region T3, left-lateral pole. The origin of this receptor is a woman aged 55-69 years with primary liver carcinoma and hepatitis B virus infection. The chain uses TRBV11-2 and TRBJ2-5; D is tentatively TRBD1 or TRBD2 (5 bases each). The CDR3, as DNA: TGTACCAGCAGCTTCGGGACGGCGGCCGTATACTTC. Protein sequence: CTSSFGTAAVYF.